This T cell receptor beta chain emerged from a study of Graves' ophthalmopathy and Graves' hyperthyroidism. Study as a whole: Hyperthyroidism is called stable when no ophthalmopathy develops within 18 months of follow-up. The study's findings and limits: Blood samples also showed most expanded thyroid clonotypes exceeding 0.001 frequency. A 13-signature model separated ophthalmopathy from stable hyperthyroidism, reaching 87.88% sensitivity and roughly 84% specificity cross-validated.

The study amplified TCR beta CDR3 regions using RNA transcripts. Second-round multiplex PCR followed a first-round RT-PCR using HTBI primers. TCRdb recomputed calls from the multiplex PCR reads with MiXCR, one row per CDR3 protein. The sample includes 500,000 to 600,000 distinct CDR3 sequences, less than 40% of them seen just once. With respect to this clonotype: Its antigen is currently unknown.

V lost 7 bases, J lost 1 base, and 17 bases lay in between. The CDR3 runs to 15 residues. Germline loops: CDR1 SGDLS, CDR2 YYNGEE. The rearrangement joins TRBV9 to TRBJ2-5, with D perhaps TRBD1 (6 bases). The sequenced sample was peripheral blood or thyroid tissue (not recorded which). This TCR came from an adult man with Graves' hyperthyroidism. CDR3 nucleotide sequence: TGTGCCAGCTCAAAGGGACAACCAGCCCAAGAGACCCAGTACTTC. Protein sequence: CASSKGQPAQETQYF.